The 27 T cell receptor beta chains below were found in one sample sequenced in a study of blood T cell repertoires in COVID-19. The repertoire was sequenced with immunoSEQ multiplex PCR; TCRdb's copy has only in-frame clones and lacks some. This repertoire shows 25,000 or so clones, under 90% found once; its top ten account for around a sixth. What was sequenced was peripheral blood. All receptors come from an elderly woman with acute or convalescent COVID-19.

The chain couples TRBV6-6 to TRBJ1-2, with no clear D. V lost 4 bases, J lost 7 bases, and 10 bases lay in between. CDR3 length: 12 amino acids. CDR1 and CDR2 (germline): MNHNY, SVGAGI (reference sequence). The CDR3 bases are TGTGCCAGCAGTTCGCCGACGGGTGGCTACACCTTC. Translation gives CASSSPTGGYTF.

The CDR3 sequence: CAWNWGDSNQPQHF. The DNA of the CDR3 is TGTGCCTGGAATTGGGGGGACTCCAATCAGCCCCAGCATTTT. The J gene is TRBJ1-5, the V gene TRBV30; possibly TRBD1 for D (5 bases). From germline, CDR1 is GTSNPN and CDR2 SVGIG (reference sequence). With 4 bases removed from V and 3 bases from J, the gap between germline ends came to 13 bases. The CDR3 is 14 residues long.

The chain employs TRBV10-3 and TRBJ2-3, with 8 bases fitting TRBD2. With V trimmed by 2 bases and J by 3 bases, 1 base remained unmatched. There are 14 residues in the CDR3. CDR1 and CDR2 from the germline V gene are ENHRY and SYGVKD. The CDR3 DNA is TGTGCCATCAGTGAGAGCGGGGGAACAGATACGCAGTATTTT. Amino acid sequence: CAISESGGTDTQYF.

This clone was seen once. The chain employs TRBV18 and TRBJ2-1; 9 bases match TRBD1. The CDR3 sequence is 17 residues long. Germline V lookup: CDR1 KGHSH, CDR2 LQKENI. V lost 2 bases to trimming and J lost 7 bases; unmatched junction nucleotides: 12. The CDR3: CASSPRTRGQGMNEQFF. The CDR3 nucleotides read TGTGCCAGCTCACCAAGGACTCGGGGACAGGGTATGAATGAGCAGTTCTTC.

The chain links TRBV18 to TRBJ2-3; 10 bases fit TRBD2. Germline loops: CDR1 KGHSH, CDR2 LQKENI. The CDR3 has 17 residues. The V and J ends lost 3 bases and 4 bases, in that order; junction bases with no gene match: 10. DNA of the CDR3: TGTGCCAGCTCACCTCAGGGGGCCGGACTAGCGGCAGATACGCAGTATTTT. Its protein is CASSPQGAGLAADTQYF.

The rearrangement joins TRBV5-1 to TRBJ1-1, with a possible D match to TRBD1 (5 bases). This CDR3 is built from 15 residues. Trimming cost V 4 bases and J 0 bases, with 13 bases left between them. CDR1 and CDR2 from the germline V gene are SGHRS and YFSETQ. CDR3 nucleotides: TGCGCCAGCAGCCCCTCGACGGACATGAACACTGAAGCTTTCTTT. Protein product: CASSPSTDMNTEAFF.

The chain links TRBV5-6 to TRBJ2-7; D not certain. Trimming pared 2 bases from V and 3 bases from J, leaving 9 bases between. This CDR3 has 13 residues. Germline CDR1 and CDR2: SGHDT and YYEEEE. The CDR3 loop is CASSFPPGYEQYF. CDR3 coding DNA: TGTGCCAGCAGCTTCCCACCAGGCTACGAGCAGTACTTC. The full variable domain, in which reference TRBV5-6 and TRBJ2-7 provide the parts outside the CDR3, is DAGVTQSPTHLIKTRGQQVTLRCSPKSGHDTVSWYQQALGQGPQFIFQYYEEEERQRGNFPDRFSGHQFPNYSSELNVNALLLGDSALYLCASSFPPGYEQYFGPGTRLTVT.

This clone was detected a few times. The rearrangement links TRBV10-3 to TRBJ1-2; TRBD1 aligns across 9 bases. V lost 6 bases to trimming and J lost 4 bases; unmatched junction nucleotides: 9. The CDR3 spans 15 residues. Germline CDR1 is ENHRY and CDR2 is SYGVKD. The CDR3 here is CAISEGQGSTYGYTF. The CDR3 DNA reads TGTGCCATCAGCGAGGGACAGGGTTCCACCTATGGCTACACCTTC.

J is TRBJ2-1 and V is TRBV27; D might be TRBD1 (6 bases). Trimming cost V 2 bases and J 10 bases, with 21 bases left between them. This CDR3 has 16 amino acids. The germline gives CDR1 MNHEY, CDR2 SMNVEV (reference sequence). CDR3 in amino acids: CASSLGRFWDTGEQFF. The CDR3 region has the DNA TGTGCCAGCAGTTTAGGCCGGTTCTGGGACACTGGGGAGCAGTTCTTC.

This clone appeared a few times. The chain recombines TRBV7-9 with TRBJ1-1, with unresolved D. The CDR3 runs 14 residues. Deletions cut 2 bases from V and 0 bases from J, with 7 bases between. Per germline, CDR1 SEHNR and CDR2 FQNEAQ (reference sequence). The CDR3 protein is CASSLKEVNTEAFF. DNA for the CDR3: TGTGCCAGCAGCTTAAAGGAGGTGAACACTGAAGCTTTCTTT.

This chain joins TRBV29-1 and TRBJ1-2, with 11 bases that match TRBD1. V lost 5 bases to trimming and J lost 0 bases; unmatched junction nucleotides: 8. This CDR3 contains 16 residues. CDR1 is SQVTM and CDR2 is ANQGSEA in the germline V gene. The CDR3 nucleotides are TGCAGCGTTTCCGGACAGGGGGCTTTACCTAACTATGGCTACACCTTC. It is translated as CSVSGQGALPNYGYTF. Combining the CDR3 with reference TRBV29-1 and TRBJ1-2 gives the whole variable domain SAVISQKPSRDICQRGTSLTIQCQVDSQVTMMFWYRQQPGQSLTLIATANQGSEATYESGFVIDKFPISRPNLTFSTLTVSNMSPEDSSIYLCSVSGQGALPNYGYTFGSGTRLTVV.

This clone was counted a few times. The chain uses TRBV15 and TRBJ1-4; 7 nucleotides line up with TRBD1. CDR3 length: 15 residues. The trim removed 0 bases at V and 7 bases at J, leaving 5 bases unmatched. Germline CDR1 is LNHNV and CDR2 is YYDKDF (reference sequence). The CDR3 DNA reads TGTGCCACCAGCAGAGAGGCAGGGGGAGGTGAAAAACTGTTTTTT. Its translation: CATSREAGGGEKLFF.

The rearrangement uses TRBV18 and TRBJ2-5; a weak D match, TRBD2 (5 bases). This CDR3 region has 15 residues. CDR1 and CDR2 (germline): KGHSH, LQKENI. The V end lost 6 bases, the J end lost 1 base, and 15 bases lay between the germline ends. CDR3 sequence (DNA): TGTGCCAGCTCCCGCGGGTCAGAAAGCCAAGAGACCCAGTACTTC. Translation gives CASSRGSESQETQYF.

CDR3 sequence reads: CSVEEQRDTEAFF. DNA for the CDR3: TGCAGCGTTGAAGAACAGAGGGACACTGAAGCTTTCTTT. The V gene is TRBV29-1, the J gene TRBJ1-1; D is unclear. Looked up from germline, CDR1 is SQVTM and CDR2 is ANQGSEA. The CDR3 is 13 amino acids. Trimming pared 0 bases from V and 3 bases from J, leaving 8 bases between. Variable domain in full (rest from reference TRBV29-1 and TRBJ1-1): SAVISQKPSRDICQRGTSLTIQCQVDSQVTMMFWYRQQPGQSLTLIATANQGSEATYESGFVIDKFPISRPNLTFSTLTVSNMSPEDSSIYLCSVEEQRDTEAFFGQGTRLTVV.

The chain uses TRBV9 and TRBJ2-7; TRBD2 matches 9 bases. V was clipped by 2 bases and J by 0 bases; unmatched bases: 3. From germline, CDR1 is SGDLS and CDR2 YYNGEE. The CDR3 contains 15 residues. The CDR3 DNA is TGTGCCAGCAGCGTTGCGGGGGGGAACTCCTACGAGCAGTACTTC. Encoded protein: CASSVAGGNSYEQYF.

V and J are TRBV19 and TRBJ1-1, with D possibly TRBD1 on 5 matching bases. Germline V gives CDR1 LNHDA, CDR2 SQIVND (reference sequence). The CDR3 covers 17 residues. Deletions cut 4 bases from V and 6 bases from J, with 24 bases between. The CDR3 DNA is TGTGCCAGTAGTACCCCCGGTACAGGTAAAGGGTGGGCTGAAGCTTTCTTT. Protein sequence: CASSTPGTGKGWAEAFF.

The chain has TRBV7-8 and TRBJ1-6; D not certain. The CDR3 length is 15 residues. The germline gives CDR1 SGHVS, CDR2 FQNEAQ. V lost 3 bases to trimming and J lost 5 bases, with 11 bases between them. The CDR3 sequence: CASSLGRADNSPLHF. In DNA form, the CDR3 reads TGTGCCAGCAGCTTGGGTAGAGCGGATAATTCACCCCTCCACTTT.

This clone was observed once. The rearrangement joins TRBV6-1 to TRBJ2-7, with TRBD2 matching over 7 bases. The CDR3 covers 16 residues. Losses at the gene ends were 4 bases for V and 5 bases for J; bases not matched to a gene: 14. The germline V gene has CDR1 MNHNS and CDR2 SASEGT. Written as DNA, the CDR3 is TGTGCCAGCAGTGTTAAAGGTTTTGGGGAGGGCCACGAGCAGTACTTC. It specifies CASSVKGFGEGHEQYF.

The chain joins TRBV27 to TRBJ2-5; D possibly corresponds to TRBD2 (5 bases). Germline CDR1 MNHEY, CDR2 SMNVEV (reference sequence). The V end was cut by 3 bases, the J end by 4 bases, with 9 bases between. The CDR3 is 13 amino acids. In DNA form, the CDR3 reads TGTGCCAGCAGTTTTTCCCGGGGAGAGACCCAGTACTTC. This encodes CASSFSRGETQYF.

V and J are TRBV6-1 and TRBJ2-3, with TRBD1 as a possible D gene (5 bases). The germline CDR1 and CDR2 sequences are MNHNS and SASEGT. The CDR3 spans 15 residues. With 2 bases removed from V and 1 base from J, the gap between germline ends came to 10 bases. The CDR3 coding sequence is TGTGCCAGCAGTGAAATGCAGGGCCGCACAGATACGCAGTATTTT. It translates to CASSEMQGRTDTQYF.

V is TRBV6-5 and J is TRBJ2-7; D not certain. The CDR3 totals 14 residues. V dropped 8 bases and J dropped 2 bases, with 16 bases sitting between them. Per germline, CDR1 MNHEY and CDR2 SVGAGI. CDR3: CASSSPPLTYEQYF. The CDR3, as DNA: TGTGCCAGCTCCTCCCCCCCCTTAACCTACGAGCAGTACTTC.

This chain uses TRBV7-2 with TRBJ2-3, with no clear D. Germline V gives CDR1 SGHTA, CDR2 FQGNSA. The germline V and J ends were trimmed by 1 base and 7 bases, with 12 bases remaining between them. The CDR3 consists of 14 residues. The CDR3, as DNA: TGTGCCAGCAGCTTAGGTGGTTCTACCAATACGCAGTATTTT. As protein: CASSLGGSTNTQYF.

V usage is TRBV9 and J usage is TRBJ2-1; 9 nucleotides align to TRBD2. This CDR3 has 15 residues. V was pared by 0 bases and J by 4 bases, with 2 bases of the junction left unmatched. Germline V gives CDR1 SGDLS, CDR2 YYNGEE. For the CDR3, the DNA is TGTGCCAGCAGCGTAGAGGCGGGAGGGTACAATGAGCAGTTCTTC. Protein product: CASSVEAGGYNEQFF.

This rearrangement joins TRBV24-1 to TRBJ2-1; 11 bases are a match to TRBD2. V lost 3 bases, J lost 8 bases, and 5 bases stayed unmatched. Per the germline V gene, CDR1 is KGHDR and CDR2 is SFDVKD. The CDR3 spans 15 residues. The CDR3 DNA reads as TGTGCCACCAGTGATCCTATAGCGGGGGGGCATGAGCAGTTCTTC. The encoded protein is CATSDPIAGGHEQFF.

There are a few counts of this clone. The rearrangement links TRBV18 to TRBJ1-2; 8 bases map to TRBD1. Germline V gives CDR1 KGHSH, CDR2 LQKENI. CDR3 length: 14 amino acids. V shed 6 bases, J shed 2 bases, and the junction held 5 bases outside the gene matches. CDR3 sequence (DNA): TGTGCCAGCTCCCCTGGACAGGGCAACTATGGCTACACCTTC. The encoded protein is CASSPGQGNYGYTF.

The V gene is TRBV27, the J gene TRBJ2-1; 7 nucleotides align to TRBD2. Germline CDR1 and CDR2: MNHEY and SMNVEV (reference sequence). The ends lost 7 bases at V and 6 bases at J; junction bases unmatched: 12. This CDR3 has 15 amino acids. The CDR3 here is CASTLYGGSINEQFF. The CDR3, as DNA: TGTGCCAGCACCCTATATGGCGGGAGTATCAATGAGCAGTTCTTC.

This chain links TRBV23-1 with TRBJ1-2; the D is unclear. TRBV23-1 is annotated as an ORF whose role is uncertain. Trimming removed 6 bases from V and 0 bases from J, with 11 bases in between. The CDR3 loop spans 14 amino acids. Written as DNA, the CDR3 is TGCGCCAGCAGCCGACGGGGTCCTAACTATGGCTACACCTTC. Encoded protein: CASSRRGPNYGYTF.